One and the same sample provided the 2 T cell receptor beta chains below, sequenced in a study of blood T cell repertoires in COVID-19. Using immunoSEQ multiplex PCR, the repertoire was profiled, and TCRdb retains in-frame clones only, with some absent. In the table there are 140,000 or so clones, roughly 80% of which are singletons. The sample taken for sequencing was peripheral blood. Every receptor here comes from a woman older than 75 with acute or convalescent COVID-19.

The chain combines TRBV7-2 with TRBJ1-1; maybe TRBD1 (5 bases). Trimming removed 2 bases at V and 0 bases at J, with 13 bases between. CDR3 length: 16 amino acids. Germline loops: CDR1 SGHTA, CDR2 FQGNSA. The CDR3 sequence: CASSLLRGRMNTEAFF. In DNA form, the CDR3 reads TGTGCCAGCAGCTTATTAAGGGGCAGAATGAACACTGAAGCTTTCTTT.

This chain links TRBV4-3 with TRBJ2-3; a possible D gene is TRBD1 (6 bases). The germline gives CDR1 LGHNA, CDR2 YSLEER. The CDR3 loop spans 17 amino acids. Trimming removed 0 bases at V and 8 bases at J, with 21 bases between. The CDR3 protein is CASSQEGASGTYGTQYF. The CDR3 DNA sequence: TGCGCCAGCAGCCAAGAGGGGGCCTCCGGGACGTACGGTACGCAGTATTTT.